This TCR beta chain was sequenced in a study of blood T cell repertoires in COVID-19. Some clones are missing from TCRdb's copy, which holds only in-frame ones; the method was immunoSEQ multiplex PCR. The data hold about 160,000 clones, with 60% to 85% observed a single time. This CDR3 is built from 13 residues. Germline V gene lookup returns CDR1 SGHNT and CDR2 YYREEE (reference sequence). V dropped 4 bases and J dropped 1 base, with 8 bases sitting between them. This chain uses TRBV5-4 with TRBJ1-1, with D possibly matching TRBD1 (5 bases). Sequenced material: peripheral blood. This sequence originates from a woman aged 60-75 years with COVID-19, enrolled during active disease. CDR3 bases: TGTGCCAGCAGCACCCAGGGGAACACTGAAGCTTTCTTT. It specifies CASSTQGNTEAFF.